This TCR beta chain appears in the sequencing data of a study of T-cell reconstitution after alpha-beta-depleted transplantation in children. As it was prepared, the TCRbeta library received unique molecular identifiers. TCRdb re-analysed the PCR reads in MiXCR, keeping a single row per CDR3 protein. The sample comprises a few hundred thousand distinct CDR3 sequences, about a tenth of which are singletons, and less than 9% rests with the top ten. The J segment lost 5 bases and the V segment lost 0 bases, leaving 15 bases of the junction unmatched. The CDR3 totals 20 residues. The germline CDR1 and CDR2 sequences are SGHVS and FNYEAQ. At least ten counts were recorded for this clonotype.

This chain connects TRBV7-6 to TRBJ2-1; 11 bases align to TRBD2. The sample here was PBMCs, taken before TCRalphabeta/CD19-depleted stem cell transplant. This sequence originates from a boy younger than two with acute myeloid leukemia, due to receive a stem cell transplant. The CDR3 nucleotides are TGTGCCAGCAGCTTAGCGGGGACAGGCCGACCGGGACTAGCGGACAATGAGCAGTTCTTC. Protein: CASSLAGTGRPGLADNEQFF.